This T cell receptor (beta chain) was captured in a study of cytomegalovirus exposure and HLA in healthy donors. The overall study: Earlier results showed 90 million to 120 million unique TCR beta sequences derived from roughly 190 million T cells.

Trimming cost V 1 base and J 5 bases, with 11 bases left between them. Looked up from germline, CDR1 is SGHTA and CDR2 is FQGNSA. There are 14 residues in the CDR3. It was with 60 Vbeta and 13 Jbeta primers that the PCR ran. The table came from immunoSEQ multiplex PCR; TCRdb's copy has only in-frame clones and leaves some out. The sample records 150,000 to 200,000 clones, roughly two thirds being singletons. Study-level results: Later analysis placed DRB1 highest and HLA-C lowest in TCR association rates, which differed by HLA locus.

As concerns this clone: Antigen unknown.

The chain uses TRBV7-2 and TRBJ1-2; no definite D call. This sequence originates from a woman in her twenties or thirties in good health and CMV-seronegative. Sequenced: PBMCs. The CDR3 nucleotides are TGTGCCAGCAGCTTAGGGGCGGGCGGGTATGGCTACACCTTC. This translates into CASSLGAGGYGYTF. The variable domain in full, completed from reference TRBV7-2 and TRBJ1-2, reads GAGVSQSPSNKVTEKGKDVELRCDPISGHTALYWYRQSLGQGLEFLIYFQGNSAPDKSGLPSDRFSAERTGGSVSTLTIQRTQQEDSAVYLCASSLGAGGYGYTFGSGTRLTVV.